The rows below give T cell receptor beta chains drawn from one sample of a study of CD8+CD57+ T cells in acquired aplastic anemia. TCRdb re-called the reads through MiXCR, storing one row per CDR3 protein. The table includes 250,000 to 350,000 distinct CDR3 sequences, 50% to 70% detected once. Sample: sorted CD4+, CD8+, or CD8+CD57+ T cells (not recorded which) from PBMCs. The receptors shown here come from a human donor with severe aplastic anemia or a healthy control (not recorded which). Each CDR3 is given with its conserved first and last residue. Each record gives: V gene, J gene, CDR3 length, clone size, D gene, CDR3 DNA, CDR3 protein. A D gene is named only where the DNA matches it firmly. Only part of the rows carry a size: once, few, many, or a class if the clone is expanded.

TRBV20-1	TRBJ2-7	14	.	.	TGCAGTGCTCTGAGGGGGGCGACCGCCTACGAGCAGTACTTC	CSALRGATAYEQYF
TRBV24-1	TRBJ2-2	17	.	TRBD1	TGTGCCACCAGTGACCGGGGACAGGGAGCATGGACCGGGGAGCTGTTTTTT	CATSDRGQGAWTGELFF
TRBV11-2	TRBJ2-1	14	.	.	TGTGCCAGCAGCTTCGGGGAATCCTACAATGAGCAGTTCTTC	CASSFGESYNEQFF
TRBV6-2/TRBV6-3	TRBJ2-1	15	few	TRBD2	TGTGCCACCTCCAGCCCCGGGGGGGCTATCAATGAGCAGTTCTTC	CATSSPGGAINEQFF
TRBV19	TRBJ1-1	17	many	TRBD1	TGTGCCAGCCTCCGGCGGGACAGGGGTATGTATAACGCTGAAGCTTTCTTT	CASLRRDRGMYNAEAFF
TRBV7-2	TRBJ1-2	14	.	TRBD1	TGTGCCAGCAGCTGGGGACAGGGAGCCTATGGCTACACCTTC	CASSWGQGAYGYTF
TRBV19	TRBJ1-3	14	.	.	TGTGCCAGTAGTACCTCCTTGGGGGGAAACACCATATATTTT	CASSTSLGGNTIYF
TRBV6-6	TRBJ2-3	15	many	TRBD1	TGTGCCAGCAGTAAGCCGGGACAGCTCACAGATACGCAGTATTTT	CASSKPGQLTDTQYF
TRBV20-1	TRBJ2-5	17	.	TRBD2	TGCAGTGCTAGAGATCGTGTAGCGGGGGCGACTAAAGAGACCCAGTACTTC	CSARDRVAGATKETQYF
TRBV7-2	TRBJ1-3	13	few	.	TGTGCCAGCACCCGAGGTGGAGGAAACACCATATATTTT	CASTRGGGNTIYF
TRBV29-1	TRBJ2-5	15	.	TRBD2	TGCAGCGTTGGACCCGCGGGACTAGCGGAAGAGACCCAGTACTTC	CSVGPAGLAEETQYF
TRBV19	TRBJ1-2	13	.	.	TGTGCCAGTAGTCCGGACCGGATCTATGGCTACACCTTC	CASSPDRIYGYTF
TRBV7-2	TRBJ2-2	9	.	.	TGTGCCAGCAGCCCGGAGCTGTTTTTT	CASSPELFF
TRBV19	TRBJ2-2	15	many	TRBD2	TGTGCCAGTAACGTCGGGGGGGCCAGGTCCGGGGAGCTGTTTTTT	CASNVGGARSGELFF
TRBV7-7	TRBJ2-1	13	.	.	TGTGCTAGCAGCGCTTCGATAAACAATGAGCAGTTCTTC	CASSASINNEQFF
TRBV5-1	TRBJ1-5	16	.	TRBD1	TGCGCCAGCAGCCAAGATAGCAGGGGACAGGGGGCGCTTGAGCATTTT	CASSQDSRGQGALEHF
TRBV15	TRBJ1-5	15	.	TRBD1	TGTGCCACCAGCAGAGGGACAGGGAACAATCAGCCCCAGCATTTT	CATSRGTGNNQPQHF
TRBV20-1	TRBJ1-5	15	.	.	TGCAGTGCTAGACACCCGGGCGGTAGCAATCAGCCCCAGCATTTT	CSARHPGGSNQPQHF
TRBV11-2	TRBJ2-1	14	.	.	TGTGCCAGCAGCTCTGACTTAGAAGGCAATGAGCAGTTCTTC	CASSSDLEGNEQFF
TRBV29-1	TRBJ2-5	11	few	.	TGCAGCGCTATTGAGGCCTCAGGGAAATACTTC	CSAIEASGKYF
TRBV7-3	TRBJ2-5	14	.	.	TGTGCCAGCAGCTTAGTTGCGTCCCCGGAGGCCCAGTACTTC	CASSLVASPEAQYF
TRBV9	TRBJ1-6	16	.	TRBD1	TGTGCCAGCAGCGGAGGGACAGTCTCCTATAATTCACCCCTCCACTTT	CASSGGTVSYNSPLHF
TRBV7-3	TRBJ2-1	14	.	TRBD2	TGTGCCTCACATCGGGGGGGCCCCTACAATGAGCAGTTCTTC	CASHRGGPYNEQFF
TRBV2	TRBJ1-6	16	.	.	TGTGCCAGCAGTGAAGAGGCGGGGGCGGGGAATTCACCTCTCCACTTT	CASSEEAGAGNSPLHF
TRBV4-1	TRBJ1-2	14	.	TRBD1	TGCGCCAGCAGCCAAGACCAGGGGGTAGGTGGCAACTCCTTC	CASSQDQGVGGNSF
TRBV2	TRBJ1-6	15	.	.	TGTGCCAGCAGTGAAGAAGGGTTTACAAGATCACCCCTCCACTTT	CASSEEGFTRSPLHF
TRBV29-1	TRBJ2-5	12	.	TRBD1	TGCAGCGCCCGGGACAGGGAACAGACCCAGTACTTC	CSARDREQTQYF
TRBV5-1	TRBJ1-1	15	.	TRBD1	TGTGCCAGCAGCTTGTGGGACAGGGTCAACACTGAAGCTTTCTTT	CASSLWDRVNTEAFF
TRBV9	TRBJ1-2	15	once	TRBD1	TGTGCCAGCAGTAGAGGGACAGACGTTCTCTATGGCTACACCTTC	CASSRGTDVLYGYTF
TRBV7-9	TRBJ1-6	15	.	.	TGTGCCAGCAGCTTAGTGGCAGGGCCGAATTCACCCCTCCACTTT	CASSLVAGPNSPLHF
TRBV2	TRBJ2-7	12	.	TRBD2	TGTGCCAGCAGTGTGCTAGCGGGTCGGCAGTACTTC	CASSVLAGRQYF
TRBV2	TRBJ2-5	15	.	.	TGTGCCAGCAACAACCCCCGCATATACCAAGAGACCCAGTACTTC	CASNNPRIYQETQYF
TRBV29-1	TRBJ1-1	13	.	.	TGCAGCGTTGAGAGGGGAACATGGCCTGAAGCTTTCTTT	CSVERGTWPEAFF
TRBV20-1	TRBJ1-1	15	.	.	TGCAGTGCTAGGAGTGGCGGGGGATTATATGCTGAAGCTTTCTTT	CSARSGGGLYAEAFF
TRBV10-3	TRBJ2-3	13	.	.	TGTGCCAGCAGTGACTCTGAATCAGATGCGCAGTATTTT	CASSDSESDAQYF
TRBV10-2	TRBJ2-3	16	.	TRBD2	TGCGCCAGCAGTGACCCGACGCGCGGGAGAGCAGATACGCAGTATTTT	CASSDPTRGRADTQYF
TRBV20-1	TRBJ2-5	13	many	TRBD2	TGCAGTGCCCCGAGCGGGGGGCAAGAGACCCAGTACTTC	CSAPSGGQETQYF
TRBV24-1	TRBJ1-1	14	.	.	TGTGCCAGCAGGCCCGAGAGGGGGAACACTGAAGCTTTCTTT	CASRPERGNTEAFF
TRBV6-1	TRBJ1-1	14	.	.	TGTGCCAGCAGTCAATTTCCCGGGGGTGGTGAAGCTTTCTTT	CASSQFPGGGEAFF
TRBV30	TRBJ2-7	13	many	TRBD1	TGTGCCTGGAGCCGGGACAGGGTATACGAGCAGTACTTC	CAWSRDRVYEQYF
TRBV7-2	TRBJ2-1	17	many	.	TGTGCCAGCAGCCCCCTCCTGGGGGACATAGGAGTGAATGAGCAGTTCTTC	CASSPLLGDIGVNEQFF
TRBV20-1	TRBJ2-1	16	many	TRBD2	TGCAGTGCTAGAAACCCGGCGGGGGGGCCCAACAATGAGCAGTTCTTC	CSARNPAGGPNNEQFF
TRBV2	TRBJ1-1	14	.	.	TGTGCCAGGCGCGGGGCGGGGATGAACACTGAAGCTTTCTTT	CARRGAGMNTEAFF
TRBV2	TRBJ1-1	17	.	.	TGTGCCAGCAGTCCCGGCCCCAGGGGCCCCAAGAACACTGAAGCTTTCTTT	CASSPGPRGPKNTEAFF
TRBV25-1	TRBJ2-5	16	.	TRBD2	TGTGCCAGCAGTGGCCTATCTAGCGGGCAGATTGAGACCCAGTACTTC	CASSGLSSGQIETQYF
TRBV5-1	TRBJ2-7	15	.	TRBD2	TGCGCCAGCAGCTTGGAACTAGCGGGAGCCTACGAGCAGTACTTC	CASSLELAGAYEQYF
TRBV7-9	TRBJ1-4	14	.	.	TGTGCCAGCAGCTTAGTGGCAGGCAGGGAAAAACTGTTCTTT	CASSLVAGREKLFF
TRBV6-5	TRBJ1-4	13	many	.	TGTGCCAGCAGTTCCGCAGGGGAAGAAAAACTGTTTTTT	CASSSAGEEKLFF
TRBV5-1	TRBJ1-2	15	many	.	TGCGCCAGCAGCTTGGGCGAACAAAGGGTGGATGGCTACACCTTC	CASSLGEQRVDGYTF